Following are 5 T cell receptor beta chains from one sample sequenced in a study of T cell responses to AZD1222 COVID-19 vaccine. Using immunoSEQ multiplex PCR, the repertoire was profiled, and TCRdb retains in-frame clones only, with some absent. The table lists approximately 150,000 clones, around 83% of them singletons. The sample consisted of peripheral blood, taken 28 days after the second AZD1222 dose. The origin of the receptors is an adult who received the AZD1222 COVID-19 vaccine.

This chain uses TRBV4-2 with TRBJ2-2, with 7 positions matching TRBD1. Unmatched junction bases numbered 8, after V lost 4 bases and J lost 3 bases. The CDR3 is 16 residues long. The germline gives CDR1 LGHNA, CDR2 YNFKEQ. The CDR3 here is CASSLGGQDYTGELFF. The CDR3, as DNA: TGTGCCAGCAGCCTCGGCGGACAGGATTACACCGGGGAGCTGTTTTTT.

The rearrangement links TRBV6-9 to TRBJ1-6; possibly TRBD1 for D (6 bases). Germline V gene lookup returns CDR1 MNHGY and CDR2 SVAAGI. This CDR3 contains 15 residues. V lost 7 bases to trimming and J lost 7 bases, with 17 bases between them. CDR3 nucleotide sequence: TGTGCCAGCACTAATACCGGGACAAAGAATTCACCCCTCCACTTT. Protein sequence: CASTNTGTKNSPLHF.

The chain is built from TRBV30 and TRBJ1-5; D is perhaps TRBD1 (5 bases). Trimming took off 2 bases at V and 0 bases at J, with 11 bases between the two ends. The CDR3 covers 15 residues. CDR1 GTSNPN and CDR2 SVGIG come from the germline V gene (reference sequence). Here the CDR3 reads CAWSTPGVSNQPQHF. The CDR3 region has the DNA TGTGCCTGGAGTACTCCGGGGGTTAGCAATCAGCCCCAGCATTTT.

The rearrangement joins TRBV28 to TRBJ1-5; the D is unclear. Trimming shortened V by 3 bases and J by 9 bases, and 9 bases separated the two germline ends. The CDR3 spans 12 residues. The germline V gene encodes CDR1 MDHEN and CDR2 SYDVKM. Here the CDR3 reads CASSFIVRPQHF. The CDR3 nucleotides read TGTGCCAGCAGTTTCATTGTACGGCCCCAGCATTTT.

The rearrangement links TRBV7-8 to TRBJ2-7, with D unresolved. There are 14 residues in the CDR3. Deletions cut 0 bases from V and 6 bases from J, with 12 bases between. Per the germline V gene, CDR1 is SGHVS and CDR2 is FQNEAQ. CDR3 residues: CASSLAVAVFEQYF. CDR3 nucleotide sequence: TGTGCCAGCAGCTTAGCAGTTGCCGTTTTCGAGCAGTACTTC.